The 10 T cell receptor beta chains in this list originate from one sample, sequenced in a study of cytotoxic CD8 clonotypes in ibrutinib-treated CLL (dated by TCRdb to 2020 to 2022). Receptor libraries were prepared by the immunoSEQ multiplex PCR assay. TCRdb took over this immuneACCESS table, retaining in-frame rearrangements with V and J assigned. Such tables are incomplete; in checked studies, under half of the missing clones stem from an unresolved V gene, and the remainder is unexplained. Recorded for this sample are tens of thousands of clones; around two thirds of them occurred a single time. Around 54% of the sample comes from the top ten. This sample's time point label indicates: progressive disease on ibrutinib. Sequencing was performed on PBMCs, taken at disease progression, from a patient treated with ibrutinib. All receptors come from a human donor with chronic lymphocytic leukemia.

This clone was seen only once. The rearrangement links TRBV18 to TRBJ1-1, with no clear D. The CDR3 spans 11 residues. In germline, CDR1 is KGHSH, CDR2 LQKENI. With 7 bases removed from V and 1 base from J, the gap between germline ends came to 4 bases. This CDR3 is CASLENTEAFF. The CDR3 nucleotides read TGTGCCAGCTTAGAGAACACTGAAGCTTTCTTT.

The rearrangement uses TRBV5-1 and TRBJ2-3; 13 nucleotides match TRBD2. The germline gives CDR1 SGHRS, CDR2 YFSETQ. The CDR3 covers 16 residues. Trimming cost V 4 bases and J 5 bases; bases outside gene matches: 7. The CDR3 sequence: CASSPLTSGGRDTQYF. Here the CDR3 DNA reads TGCGCCAGCAGCCCACTGACTAGCGGGGGGCGAGATACGCAGTATTTT.

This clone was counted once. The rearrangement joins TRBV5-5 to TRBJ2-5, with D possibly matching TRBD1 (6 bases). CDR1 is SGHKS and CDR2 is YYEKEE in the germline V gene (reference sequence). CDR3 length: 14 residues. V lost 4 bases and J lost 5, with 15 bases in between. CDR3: CASSNLQGTETQYF. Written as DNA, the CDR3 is TGTGCCAGCAGCAACCTACAGGGCACGGAGACCCAGTACTTC.

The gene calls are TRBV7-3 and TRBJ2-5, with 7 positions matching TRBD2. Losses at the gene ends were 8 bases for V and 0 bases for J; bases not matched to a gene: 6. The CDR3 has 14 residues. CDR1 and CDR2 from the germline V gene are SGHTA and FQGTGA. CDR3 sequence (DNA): TGTGCCAGCGCGCCGGCGGGAGACCAAGAGACCCAGTACTTC. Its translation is CASAPAGDQETQYF.

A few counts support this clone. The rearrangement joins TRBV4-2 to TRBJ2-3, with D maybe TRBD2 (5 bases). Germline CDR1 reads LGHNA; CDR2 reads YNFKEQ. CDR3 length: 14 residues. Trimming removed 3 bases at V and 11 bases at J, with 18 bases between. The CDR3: CASSQGSGSLVQYF. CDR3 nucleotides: TGTGCCAGCAGCCAGGGGTCGGGATCCCTGGTGCAGTATTTT.

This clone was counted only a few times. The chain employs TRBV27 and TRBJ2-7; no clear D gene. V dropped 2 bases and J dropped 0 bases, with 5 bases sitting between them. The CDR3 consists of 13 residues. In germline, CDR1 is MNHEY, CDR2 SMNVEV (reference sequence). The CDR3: CASSLGNSYEQYF. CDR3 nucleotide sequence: TGTGCCAGCAGTTTAGGGAACTCCTACGAGCAGTACTTC.

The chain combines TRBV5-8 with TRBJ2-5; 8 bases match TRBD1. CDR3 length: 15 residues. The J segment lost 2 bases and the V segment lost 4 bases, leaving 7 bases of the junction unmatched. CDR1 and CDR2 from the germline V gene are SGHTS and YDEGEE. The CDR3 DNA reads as TGTGCCAGCAGCCGGGACAGGCTGTATCAAGAGACCCAGTACTTC. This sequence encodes CASSRDRLYQETQYF.

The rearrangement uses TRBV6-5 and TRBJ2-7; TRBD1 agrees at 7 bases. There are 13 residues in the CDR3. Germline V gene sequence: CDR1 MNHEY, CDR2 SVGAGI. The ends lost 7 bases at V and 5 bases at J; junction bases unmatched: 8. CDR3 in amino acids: CASTRDSYDEQYF. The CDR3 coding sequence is TGTGCCAGCACCCGGGACAGTTACGACGAGCAGTACTTC.

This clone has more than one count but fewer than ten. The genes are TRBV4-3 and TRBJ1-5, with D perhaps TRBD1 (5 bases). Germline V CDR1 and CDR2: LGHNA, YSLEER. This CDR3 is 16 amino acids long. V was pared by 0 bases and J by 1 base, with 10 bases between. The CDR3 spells CASSQDRDLSNQPQHF. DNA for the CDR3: TGCGCCAGCAGCCAAGATCGGGACCTGAGCAATCAGCCCCAGCATTTT.

The CDR3 coding sequence is TGCGCCAGCACAGGGGTCAGTCACAATGAGCAGTTCTTC. It specifies CASTGVSHNEQFF. The rearrangement joins TRBV5-1 to TRBJ2-1; maybe TRBD1 (6 bases). Germline CDR1 SGHRS, CDR2 YFSETQ. The CDR3 is 13 amino acids. V was clipped by 6 bases and J by 5 bases, with 12 bases between them.